This entry describes one TCR beta chain. The antigen remains undetermined. The germline gives CDR1 LNHNV, CDR2 YYDKDF (reference sequence). CDR3 length: 14 amino acids. V was pared by 1 base and J by 5 bases, with 3 bases of the junction left unmatched. The data were produced by immunoSEQ multiplex PCR, yet TCRdb's version contains in-frame clones alone and is incomplete. The top ten clones hold approximately 3% of a sample with 110,000 or so clones, nearly 90% of them seen once. The data stem from a study of glioma-infiltrating T cells after dendritic cell vaccination. Study-level information: Samples are from glioblastoma patients in Phase I and II dendritic cell vaccine trials.

The sample's time point: after dendritic cell vaccination, including at tumor progression/relapse. Study results and limitations: The cohort had few patients with full blood and tumor sets.

This clonotype originated in a human donor with glioblastoma. The chain combines TRBV15 with TRBJ2-5; TRBD2 matches 8 bases. This specimen consisted of blood, obtained after dendritic cell vaccination. The CDR3: CATSRGLAMETQYF. For the CDR3, the DNA is TGTGCCACCAGCAGAGGACTAGCGATGGAGACCCAGTACTTC.